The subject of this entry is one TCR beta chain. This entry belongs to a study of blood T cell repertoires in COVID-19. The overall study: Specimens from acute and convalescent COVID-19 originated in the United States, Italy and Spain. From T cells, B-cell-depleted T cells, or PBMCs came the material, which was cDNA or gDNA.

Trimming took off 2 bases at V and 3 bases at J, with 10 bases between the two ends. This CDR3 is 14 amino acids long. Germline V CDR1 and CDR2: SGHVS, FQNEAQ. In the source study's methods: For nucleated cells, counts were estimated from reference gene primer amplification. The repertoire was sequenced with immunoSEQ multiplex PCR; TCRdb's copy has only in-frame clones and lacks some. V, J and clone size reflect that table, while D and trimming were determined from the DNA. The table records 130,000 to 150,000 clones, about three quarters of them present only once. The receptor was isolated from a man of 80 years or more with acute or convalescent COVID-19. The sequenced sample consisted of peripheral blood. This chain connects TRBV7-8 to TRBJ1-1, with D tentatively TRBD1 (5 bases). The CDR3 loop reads CASSLFGGDTEAFF. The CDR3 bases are TGTGCCAGCAGCTTATTCGGGGGGGACACTGAAGCTTTCTTT.